The rows below give T cell receptor beta chains drawn from one sample of a study of control samples from healthy donors and cancer patients. Assay: immunoSEQ multiplex PCR; the TCRdb copy retains only in-frame clones and omits some. The sample lists about 150,000 clones, 85% to 95% seen once, with about 5% in the top ten. Sequencing was carried out using blood. The receptors originated from a man aged 35-49 years in good health. Both conserved end residues are part of each CDR3. The D gene is left open where the match is weak. Clone size is given for some rows only: seen once, a few or many times, or a class if the clone is expanded.

J gene | clone size | D gene | V gene | CDR3 protein
TRBJ2-1 | . | TRBD2 | TRBV27 | CASSLTWASGGYNEQFF
TRBJ1-2 | . | . | TRBV7-6 | CASSYTGSGYTF
TRBJ1-2 | . | TRBD1 | TRBV24-1 | CATSDLTGGDGYTF
TRBJ1-2 | . | TRBD1 | TRBV4-1 | CASSPGQGPYYGYTF
TRBJ2-7 | . | . | TRBV5-4 | CASSLAGRSTYEQYF
TRBJ1-2 | . | . | TRBV4-1 | CASSQDHSNYGYTF
TRBJ1-2 | few | . | TRBV5-1 | CASSFSLGGYTF
TRBJ2-1 | . | . | TRBV5-8 | CASSSTFEQFF
TRBJ2-2 | . | . | TRBV9 | CASSVTGSLDGELFF
TRBJ2-3 | . | . | TRBV28 | CATKRGGTDTQYF
TRBJ1-2 | . | . | TRBV4-1 | CASSPKRYLDGATNYGYTF
TRBJ1-4 | . | . | TRBV2 | CASARGPQGEEKLFF
TRBJ1-3 | . | . | TRBV6-5 | CASSRGNTIYF
TRBJ2-7 | . | . | TRBV1 | CTSSNRTSGGYEQYF
TRBJ1-2 | . | TRBD1 | TRBV19 | CASSIRGQVGSNYGYTF
TRBJ1-1 | . | TRBD1 | TRBV27 | CASSPRTGGAFF
TRBJ2-1 | . | TRBD1 | TRBV27 | CASSSPGQGAVEQFF
TRBJ1-6 | . | TRBD1 | TRBV3-1/TRBV3-2 | CASSQGQGSSPLHF
TRBJ1-1 | . | . | TRBV9 | CASSSQTTLGTEAFF
TRBJ1-4 | . | TRBD1 | TRBV27 | CASRRGRNEKLFF
TRBJ1-5 | . | . | TRBV7-8 | CASSSQGSSNQPQHF
TRBJ1-2 | . | . | TRBV12-3/TRBV12-4 | CASSYVDRGGYTF
TRBJ2-3 | . | . | TRBV6-6 | CASTDGNTDTQYF
TRBJ2-1 | . | TRBD2 | TRBV5-4 | CASSFGLAGSYNEQFF
TRBJ2-7 | . | TRBD1 | TRBV11-2 | CASSRWTGPTEQYF
TRBJ1-5 | many | . | TRBV7-2 | CASSLAGTQPQHF
TRBJ2-7 | . | TRBD1 | TRBV15 | CATSRDRGPYEQYF
TRBJ2-3 | . | TRBD2 | TRBV5-1 | CASSLGSGAPSTDTQYF
TRBJ2-1 | . | . | TRBV10-3 | CAISDLGGDEQFF
TRBJ2-3 | . | TRBD2 | TRBV9 | CASSAAGGRTDTQYF
TRBJ2-3 | . | TRBD1 | TRBV5-1 | CASSLPGTGTDTQYF
TRBJ1-6 | . | TRBD1 | TRBV28 | CASQTGTDNSPLHF
TRBJ1-5 | . | . | TRBV28 | CASSLGGQPQHF
TRBJ1-1 | . | . | TRBV12-5 | CASGTLRGGYNTEAFF
TRBJ2-2 | . | TRBD1 | TRBV3-1/TRBV3-2 | CASSRTGRELFF
TRBJ2-1 | few | TRBD2 | TRBV24-1 | CATSDRGGHYNEQFF
TRBJ1-4 | . | . | TRBV19 | CASSSGDLLNEKLFF
TRBJ1-1 | . | TRBD1 | TRBV9 | CASSGRTGGNTEAFF
TRBJ1-2 | . | . | TRBV5-8 | CASRMRGQLYGYTF
TRBJ2-7 | . | TRBD2 | TRBV7-2 | CASSPHAGGYEQYF
TRBJ1-2 | once | TRBD1 | TRBV29-1 | CSVADGTAIYGYTF
TRBJ2-6 | few | . | TRBV2 | CASKTASGANVLTF
TRBJ1-3 | once | . | TRBV11-2 | CASSRVSGGSGNTIYF
TRBJ1-5 | . | . | TRBV7-2 | CASSSKNIGPQHF
TRBJ2-7 | few | . | TRBV28 | CASSSGPAPYEQYF
TRBJ1-5 | . | TRBD1 | TRBV27 | CASSLAGGQPQHF
TRBJ2-1 | . | TRBD2 | TRBV7-9 | CASSPTGTRASNEQFF
TRBJ1-3 | . | . | TRBV28 | CASLASLGQGTGNTIYF
TRBJ1-2 | . | . | TRBV28 | CASRKGMGYTF
TRBJ1-1 | . | . | TRBV19 | CASSPGGGGNTEAFF